The clone carrying this T cell receptor beta chain was observed a single time. Its antigen remains unidentified. This sample is drawn from a study of T cell responses to AZD1222 COVID-19 vaccine. Study results and caveats: There were repertoire samples only from the period after the peak T cell response. Distributed over spike, vaccine-associated CD4 TCRs predominated at 160-218 and 743-854. Regions left unmutated in variants are reportedly the target of nearly half of spike-specific TCRs. The sample set comprised mostly white British donors with more females, and clonal diversity was possibly underestimated.

Generated by immunoSEQ multiplex PCR, the TCRdb table keeps only in-frame clones and is missing some. The sample lists around 180,000 clones; about nine tenths were seen once. The CDR3 loop spans 12 amino acids. V was trimmed by 6 bases and J by 8 bases, leaving 11 bases between them. From germline, CDR1 is MNHNS and CDR2 SASEGT. This receptor was taken from an adult in good health. V gene TRBV6-1 combines with J gene TRBJ1-3; D gene unclear. This material consisted of peripheral blood, taken on day 0 of MenACWY control vaccination. CDR3 sequence reads: CASSTELDTIYF. The DNA for the CDR3 is TGTGCCAGCAGCACCGAACTGGACACCATATATTTT.